These 14 T cell receptor beta chains were all obtained from the same sample, sequenced in a study of immune characteristics of hereditary and idiopathic chronic pancreatitis. Clones were sequenced by immunoSEQ multiplex PCR, and TCRdb holds only the in-frame ones, with some missing. The table includes 11,000 to 15,000 clones, more than 60% detected once. Chronic pancreatitis tissue was collected during total pancreatectomy with islet autotransplantation. Sequenced sample: pancreas tissue with hereditary chronic pancreatitis. These receptors were obtained from a human donor with chronic pancreatitis.

This clone was recorded a few times. The chain links TRBV20-1 to TRBJ2-3; D possibly uses TRBD1 or TRBD2 (5 bases each). CDR1 is DFQATT and CDR2 is SNEGSKA in the germline V gene (reference sequence). This CDR3 has 15 amino acids. Trimming removed 3 bases from V and 4 bases from J, with 17 bases in between. This CDR3 is CSASLPGRGADTQYF. CDR3 nucleotide sequence: TGCAGTGCTAGTCTCCCAGGACGAGGGGCAGATACGCAGTATTTT.

V and J are TRBV19 and TRBJ2-2; D ambiguous. The CDR3 consists of 14 residues. The germline gives CDR1 LNHDA, CDR2 SQIVND (reference sequence). The V gene lost 3 bases and the J gene lost 1 base, with 6 bases spanning the gap. CDR3 DNA: TGTGCCAGTAGTATTGCAAGGAACACCGGGGAGCTGTTTTTT. This sequence encodes CASSIARNTGELFF.

The genes are TRBV5-8 and TRBJ2-1; D gene unclear. Germline V gene lookup returns CDR1 SGHTS and CDR2 YDEGEE. The CDR3 loop spans 15 amino acids. Trimming stripped 5 bases from V and 4 bases from J, with 16 bases between. CDR3 loop: CASSYRGMGYNEQFF. In DNA, the CDR3 is TGTGCCAGCAGTTACCGAGGAATGGGTTACAATGAGCAGTTCTTC.

CDR3 sequence reads: CASSQQLNTEAFF. In nucleotides, the CDR3 is TGTGCCAGCAGCCAACAGCTGAACACTGAAGCTTTCTTT. The chain has TRBV3-1 (or the pseudogene TRBV3-2) and TRBJ1-1, with D uncertain. Trimming took off 2 bases at V and 0 bases at J, with 4 bases between the two ends. The CDR3 is 13 residues long. Germline V gives CDR1 LGHDT, CDR2 YNNKEL (reference sequence).

This chain uses TRBV10-3 with TRBJ2-1; D may match TRBD1 or TRBD2 (5 bases each). The germline CDR1 and CDR2 sequences are ENHRY and SYGVKD. The ends were cut back, 3 bases at V and 10 bases at J, with 19 bases in the middle. CDR3 length: 15 amino acids. CDR3 DNA sequence: TGTGCCATCAGTGAACCCGGGACCCAACTCTTCGAGCAGTTCTTC. This sequence encodes CAISEPGTQLFEQFF.

The rearrangement joins TRBV10-3 to TRBJ1-2; a possible D gene is TRBD1 (5 bases). V was shortened by 10 bases and J by 4 bases, with 22 bases between the two germline ends. Germline CDR1 is ENHRY and CDR2 is SYGVKD. The CDR3 runs 15 residues. Written as DNA, the CDR3 is TGTGCCACCAATGGCCGGGACCGTGCTTTCTATGGCTACACCTTC. Its protein product is CATNGRDRAFYGYTF.

Here the CDR3 DNA reads TGTGCCAGCAGCTTAGGGACCACAGGCTCTGGAAACACCATATATTTT. Translating it yields CASSLGTTGSGNTIYF. The chain has TRBV7-6 and TRBJ1-3, with D perhaps TRBD1 (5 bases). The length of the CDR3 is 16 residues. V lost 1 base and J 0 bases, leaving 10 bases between the germline ends. The germline CDR1 and CDR2 sequences are SGHVS and FNYEAQ.

The rearrangement joins TRBV5-1 to TRBJ1-1, with a weak D call TRBD1 (6 bases). The CDR3 consists of 14 residues. V shed 4 bases and J shed 1 base, with 11 bases lying between them. Per germline, CDR1 SGHRS and CDR2 YFSETQ. The CDR3: CASSRTQGNTEAFF. The CDR3 DNA reads as TGCGCCAGCAGCAGAACACAGGGGAACACTGAAGCTTTCTTT.

The chain carries TRBV6-5 and TRBJ1-5; TRBD1 is a possible D gene (6 bases). There are 13 residues in the CDR3. Trimming removed 0 bases at V and 9 bases at J, with 9 bases between. The V gene's germline CDR1 is MNHEY and CDR2 SVGAGI. The DNA for the CDR3 is TGTGCCAGCAGTTACTCGTGGGGGCGGCCCCAGCATTTT. Translating gives CASSYSWGRPQHF.

The rearrangement links TRBV9 to TRBJ2-2; D not certain. With 5 bases removed from V and 0 bases from J, the gap between germline ends came to 8 bases. The CDR3 has 14 residues. The germline gives CDR1 SGDLS, CDR2 YYNGEE. Here the CDR3 reads CASRASPNTGELFF. In nucleotides, the CDR3 is TGTGCCAGCAGAGCGTCTCCGAACACCGGGGAGCTGTTTTTT.

The chain recombines TRBV9 with TRBJ2-3, with D unresolved. V lost 2 bases and J lost 0, with 7 bases in between. The CDR3 totals 14 residues. Germline V gives CDR1 SGDLS, CDR2 YYNGEE. This CDR3 reads CASSVWISTDTQYF. CDR3 nucleotide sequence: TGTGCCAGCAGCGTCTGGATTAGCACAGATACGCAGTATTTT.

The chain employs TRBV3-1 (or the pseudogene TRBV3-2) and TRBJ2-1; 11 positions match TRBD2. V was pared by 0 bases and J by 6 bases, with 4 bases of the junction left unmatched. The CDR3 contains 16 residues. Germline values: CDR1 LGHDT, CDR2 YNNKEL (reference sequence). CDR3 nucleotide sequence: TGTGCCAGCAGCCAAGAGGGTAGCGGGAGGGCCAATGAGCAGTTCTTC. It codes for CASSQEGSGRANEQFF.

Within the sample, this clone is medium-sized. V is TRBV4-1 and J is TRBJ2-7; D remains unclear. V was pared by 2 bases and J by 0 bases, with 11 bases between. The V gene's germline CDR1 is MGHRA and CDR2 YSYEKL. The CDR3 covers 15 residues. The CDR3 DNA reads as TGCGCCAGCAGCCAAACGACGGATGCCTCCTACGAGCAGTACTTC. Protein: CASSQTTDASYEQYF.

The chain joins TRBV24-1 to TRBJ2-1; 9 bases line up with TRBD2. Germline V CDR1 and CDR2: KGHDR, SFDVKD. The V segment lost 4 bases and the J segment 12 bases; nucleotides outside the gene matches: 6. This CDR3 comprises 13 residues. The chain's CDR3 is CATSDQRAGGQFF. In nucleotides, the CDR3 is TGTGCCACCAGTGACCAACGAGCGGGAGGGCAGTTCTTC.